This T cell receptor (beta chain) appears in the sequencing data of a study of shared clonotypes between healthy human individuals. Study-level background: Contributing individuals were a couple of females and a few males aged 18 to 49.

V lost 3 bases, J lost 3 bases, and 11 bases lay in between. Germline V CDR1 and CDR2: SGHVS, FQNEAQ. The CDR3 sequence is 14 residues long. This clone was picked up one time. What it binds is unknown. Measured with immunoSEQ multiplex PCR; TCRdb has only the in-frame clones, and not every one. Among 500,000 to 550,000 clones listed, roughly 95% were seen once. General study points: Unshared clonotypes carried lower generation probabilities than those common to all four donors.

The chain is built from TRBV7-8 and TRBJ1-1; possibly TRBD1 for D (6 bases). Sequencing was performed on naive CD4+ T cells sorted from blood. This sample's subset: CD45RA+ positively selected. This receptor was obtained from a woman aged 25 to 39 in good health. CDR3 amino acids: CASSLGAPDTEAFF. CDR3 DNA sequence: TGTGCCAGCAGCTTGGGGGCACCGGACACTGAAGCTTTCTTT.